This TCR beta chain comes out of a study of blood T cell repertoires in COVID-19. Germline V gene sequence: CDR1 SGHTS, CDR2 YDEGEE. V lost 3 bases, J lost 6 bases, and 8 bases stayed unmatched. The CDR3 sequence is 15 residues long. Clones were sequenced by immunoSEQ multiplex PCR, and TCRdb holds only the in-frame ones, with some missing. The data show over 95,000 clones, approximately 85% seen once. The gene calls are TRBV5-8 and TRBJ1-5; 8 bases agree with TRBD1. The TCR was taken from a man aged 35-49 years with acute or convalescent COVID-19. The source material was peripheral blood. The CDR3 here is CASSWGTGDTQPQHF. DNA of the CDR3: TGTGCCAGCAGCTGGGGGACAGGAGACACTCAGCCCCAGCATTTT.